The rows below give T cell receptor beta chains drawn from one sample of a study of blood T cells in healthy people across ages. TCRdb itself ran the 5' RACE reads through MiXCR, one entry per CDR3 protein. This sample has around 1,600,000 distinct CDR3 sequences, with around 40% found just once. Sequencing input: blood. The receptors shown here come from a woman younger than 30 in good health. Each CDR3 is given with its conserved first and last residue. The D gene is left open where the match is weak. Rows may omit the clone size; those that give it use once, few, many or a size class.

15	TRBV15	TRBJ2-5	TRBD2	.	CATSREGREINEQYF	TGTGCCACCAGCAGAGAAGGGCGGGAGATTAATGAGCAGTACTTC
13	TRBV5-5	TRBJ2-5	.	.	CASSSPDQETQYF	TGTGCCAGCAGCTCACCGGACCAAGAGACCCAGTACTTC
14	TRBV12-3/TRBV12-4	TRBJ2-1	.	.	CASNPGLYYNEQFF	TGTGCCAGCAACCCCGGACTTTACTACAATGAGCAGTTCTTC
18	TRBV27	TRBJ1-4	.	few	CACSLRYAGSGLAEKLFF	TGTGCCTGCAGTTTAAGATACGCGGGTTCGGGACTGGCGGAAAAACTGTTTTTT
14	TRBV27	TRBJ2-7	TRBD1	once	CASSWTGRAYEQYF	TGTGCCAGCAGTTGGACAGGGCGGGCCTACGAGCAGTACTTC
14	TRBV6-5	TRBJ2-1	.	.	CASRPSRSYNEQFF	TGTGCCAGCAGACCTAGCAGGTCCTACAATGAGCAGTTCTTC
13	TRBV3-1	TRBJ2-1	.	few	CASSQPHLNEQFF	TGTGCCAGTAGCCAACCCCACCTGAATGAGCAGTTCTTC
14	TRBV27	TRBJ1-1	.	few	CASSPLTHNTEAFF	TGTGCCAGCAGTCCCCTGACACACAACACTGAAGCTTTCTTT
14	TRBV5-6	TRBJ1-1	.	.	CASSGWGRTTEAFF	TGTGCCAGCAGCGGATGGGGGCGTACCACTGAAGCTTTCTTT
17	TRBV24-1	TRBJ1-1	.	few	CATSDLFRIAMNTEAFF	TGTGCCACCAGTGATTTGTTTCGGATAGCCATGAACACTGAAGCTTTCTTT
14	TRBV7-2	TRBJ2-2	TRBD2	few	CASSRGANTGELFF	TGTGCCAGCAGCCGGGGGGCGAACACCGGGGAGCTGTTTTTT
13	TRBV20-1	TRBJ2-3	TRBD1	.	CSARDRGPDTQYF	TGCAGTGCTAGGGACAGGGGCCCAGATACGCAGTATTTT
12	TRBV20-1	TRBJ2-3	.	.	CSATGEVDTQYF	TGCAGTGCTACCGGGGAGGTAGATACGCAGTATTTT
14	TRBV6-5	TRBJ2-7	TRBD2	few	CASRTLAGGVEQYF	TGTGCCAGCAGAACTTTAGCGGGAGGGGTTGAGCAGTACTTC
16	TRBV6-6	TRBJ1-2	TRBD1	.	CASSYPGQAFGYGYTF	TGTGCCAGCAGTTACCCCGGACAGGCCTTCGGCTATGGCTACACCTTC
14	TRBV20-1	TRBJ2-1	.	.	CSALPILVYKEQFF	TGCAGTGCCTTACCGATCCTAGTCTACAAGGAGCAGTTCTTC
13	TRBV27	TRBJ2-2	.	.	CASSLLLGGELFF	TGTGCCAGCAGTTTACTCCTTGGCGGGGAGCTGTTTTTT
13	TRBV14	TRBJ2-1	.	few	CASSPMALNEQFF	TGTGCCAGCAGCCCTATGGCGCTAAATGAGCAGTTCTTC
14	TRBV20-1	TRBJ2-7	.	.	CSARDPSAVSEQYF	TGCAGTGCTAGAGATCCTAGCGCGGTATCCGAGCAGTACTTC
15	TRBV7-9	TRBJ2-1	TRBD2	few	CASSLNWDYDNEQFF	TGTGCCAGCAGCTTAAATTGGGACTACGACAATGAGCAGTTCTTC
18	TRBV7-2	TRBJ1-1	TRBD1	.	CASSLGQGGGPQNAEAFF	TGTGCCAGCAGCTTAGGACAGGGGGGCGGACCCCAGAACGCTGAAGCTTTCTTT
17	TRBV4-1	TRBJ2-5	TRBD2	few	CASSQGTREHSYNEQYF	TGCGCCAGCAGCCAAGGTACGCGGGAGCACTCCTACAATGAGCAGTACTTC
14	TRBV20-1	TRBJ2-1	.	few	CSARDPWNYNEQFF	TGCAGTGCTAGAGATCCCTGGAACTACAATGAGCAGTTCTTC
14	TRBV7-9	TRBJ1-5	TRBD1	.	CASSSDRVRQPQHF	TGTGCCAGCAGCTCCGACAGGGTTCGTCAGCCCCAGCATTTT
14	TRBV6-2/TRBV6-3	TRBJ1-1	.	.	CASIFGGASTEAFF	TGTGCCAGCATCTTCGGAGGGGCGAGTACTGAAGCTTTCTTT
18	TRBV27	TRBJ1-1	TRBD1	.	CASSLSPGQGWRSTEAFF	TGTGCCAGCAGTTTATCTCCGGGACAGGGTTGGCGGAGCACTGAAGCTTTCTTT
14	TRBV12-3/TRBV12-4	TRBJ1-5	.	.	CASARDIYNQPQHF	TGTGCCAGCGCCCGGGACATCTACAATCAGCCCCAGCATTTT
14	TRBV7-9	TRBJ2-3	.	.	CASSLRRDGDTQYF	TGTGCCAGCAGCTTGAGGCGGGACGGGGATACGCAGTATTTT
14	TRBV20-1	TRBJ2-5	.	few	CSARDPRGAETQYF	TGCAGTGCTAGAGACCCTAGGGGGGCGGAGACCCAGTACTTC
13	TRBV12-3/TRBV12-4	TRBJ2-1	.	once	CASKMGGDNEQFF	TGTGCCAGCAAAATGGGCGGGGACAATGAGCAGTTCTTC
16	TRBV27	TRBJ2-5	TRBD1	few	CASSLSPTGVGETQYF	TGTGCCAGCAGTTTATCCCCGACAGGGGTTGGGGAGACCCAGTACTTC
14	TRBV6-2/TRBV6-3	TRBJ1-5	.	few	CASSRPQGHQPQHF	TGTGCCAGCAGTCGACCACAGGGTCATCAGCCCCAGCATTTT
13	TRBV15	TRBJ2-7	.	.	CATSGTASYEQYF	TGTGCCACCAGCGGGACGGCTTCCTACGAGCAGTACTTC
16	TRBV12-3/TRBV12-4	TRBJ1-1	TRBD1	.	CASSSDRGIGNPEAFF	TGTGCCAGCAGTTCGGACAGGGGTATTGGGAACCCTGAAGCTTTCTTT
15	TRBV7-9	TRBJ1-4	.	once	CASSQGGREREKLFF	TGTGCCAGCAGCCAGGGAGGGAGAGAGAGGGAAAAACTGTTTTTT
14	TRBV12-3/TRBV12-4	TRBJ2-7	TRBD1	few	CASSLIGQGYEQYF	TGTGCCAGCAGTTTGATCGGACAGGGTTACGAGCAGTACTTC
12	TRBV25-1	TRBJ1-1	.	few	CASSDYLGGAFF	TGTGCCAGCAGTGATTACCTTGGAGGAGCTTTCTTT
13	TRBV6-5	TRBJ1-3	.	few	CASRRGHGNTIYF	TGTGCCAGCCGCAGGGGCCACGGAAACACCATATATTTT
14	TRBV7-2	TRBJ1-4	.	few	CASSRDRTNEKLFF	TGTGCCAGCAGCCGAGACAGGACTAATGAAAAACTGTTTTTT
13	TRBV20-1	TRBJ2-3	.	many	CSARNSPSDTQYF	TGCAGTGCTAGGAACAGCCCGTCAGATACGCAGTATTTT
16	TRBV20-1	TRBJ1-5	.	once	CSASSPPPGYNQPQHF	TGCAGTGCTAGCTCTCCCCCACCAGGGTATAATCAGCCCCAGCATTTT
16	TRBV6-5	TRBJ1-2	.	.	CASSCSIGTNNYGYTF	TGTGCCAGCAGTTGTTCCATCGGGACAAACAACTATGGCTACACCTTC
14	TRBV7-2	TRBJ2-6	TRBD1	.	CASDTGTVANVLTF	TGTGCCAGCGACACCGGGACAGTTGCCAACGTCCTGACTTTC
13	TRBV10-3	TRBJ2-3	.	few	CATACDFTDTQYF	TGTGCCACGGCGTGCGATTTCACAGATACGCAGTATTTT
16	TRBV7-2	TRBJ2-1	TRBD2	few	CASSLEGLAPYNEQFF	TGTGCCAGCAGCTTAGAGGGACTAGCGCCTTACAATGAGCAGTTCTTC
14	TRBV6-2/TRBV6-3	TRBJ2-3	.	.	CASSYRDDTDTQYF	TGTGCCAGCAGTTACAGGGACGACACAGATACGCAGTATTTT
15	TRBV4-1	TRBJ2-7	TRBD1	.	CASSLDRGGSYEQYF	TGCGCCAGCAGCCTTGACAGGGGCGGCTCCTACGAGCAGTACTTC
15	TRBV12-3/TRBV12-4	TRBJ2-2	.	.	CASSRTGWYTGELFF	TGTGCCAGCAGTCGAACAGGGTGGTACACCGGGGAGCTGTTTTTT
15	TRBV20-1	TRBJ2-1	TRBD2	.	CSAREAGVVADEQFF	TGCAGTGCTAGGGAAGCGGGAGTCGTGGCAGATGAGCAGTTCTTC
15	TRBV25-1	TRBJ1-2	TRBD1	.	CASSEFWTGQAGYTF	TGTGCCAGCAGTGAATTCTGGACAGGGCAGGCTGGCTACACCTTC
15	TRBV2	TRBJ2-5	TRBD1	.	CASRREGQTWETQYF	TGTGCCAGCAGGAGAGAGGGACAGACGTGGGAGACCCAGTACTTC
14	TRBV20-1	TRBJ2-2	TRBD2	.	CSVGTSGFTGELFF	TGCAGTGTCGGGACTAGCGGGTTCACCGGGGAGCTGTTTTTT
12	TRBV30	TRBJ2-1	.	.	CAWSVSGSEQFF	TGTGCCTGGAGTGTGAGCGGAAGTGAGCAGTTCTTC
13	TRBV29-1	TRBJ1-1	.	once	CSVVRGMNTEAFF	TGCAGCGTTGTTAGGGGAATGAACACTGAAGCTTTCTTT
14	TRBV7-7	TRBJ2-1	.	once	CASSLAGLFNEQFF	TGTGCCAGCAGCTTAGCGGGGTTATTCAATGAGCAGTTCTTC